The 23 T cell receptor beta chains reported below all come from one sample, sequenced in a study of blood T cell repertoires in COVID-19 (dated by TCRdb to 2018 to 2020). Library generation was performed with the immunoSEQ multiplex PCR assay. In its TCRdb copy, this immuneACCESS table keeps in-frame sequences only and misses some clones. Where compared with another copy, unresolved V genes explain less than half of these, and the others have no known cause. The sample includes about 300,000 clones, with 88% observed a single time. The ten largest clones capture under 8% of the sample. Sequencing was performed on peripheral blood. The receptors originated from a woman aged 30 to 39 who had recovered from COVID-19.

This chain links TRBV19 with TRBJ2-6, with unresolved D. CDR1 LNHDA and CDR2 SQIVND come from the germline V gene (reference sequence). V gave up 6 bases and J gave up 1 base, with 16 bases separating them. CDR3 length equals 17 residues. As DNA, the CDR3 is TGTGCCAGTAGACTGAGAATACGGGTGTCTGGGGCCAACGTCCTGACTTTC. Residues: CASRLRIRVSGANVLTF.

The chain has TRBV6-2 or TRBV6-3 and TRBJ1-6, with TRBD1 identical over 8 bases. CDR3 size: 14 residues. Germline CDR1 MNHEY, CDR2 SVGEGT. V trimming: 2 bases; J trimming: 10 bases; junction bases outside the gene matches: 4. In nucleotides, the CDR3 is TGTGCCAGCAGTTACCGACAGGGGTGGTCACCCCTCCACTTT. It encodes CASSYRQGWSPLHF.

The V and J genes are TRBV6-2 or TRBV6-3 and TRBJ2-7; D unresolved. Per germline, CDR1 MNHEY and CDR2 SVGEGT. This CDR3 is built from 13 residues. V was trimmed by 2 bases and J by 1 base, leaving 6 bases between them. The CDR3 region is CASSYVGSYEQYF. CDR3 DNA: TGTGCCAGCAGTTACGTCGGGTCCTACGAGCAGTACTTC.

By share, this clone ranks as medium-sized. The J gene is TRBJ2-1, the V gene TRBV28; D unresolved. The V and J ends lost 3 bases and 5 bases respectively, with 8 bases between them. Germline V gene lookup returns CDR1 MDHEN and CDR2 SYDVKM. The CDR3 contains 13 residues. CDR3 nucleotide sequence: TGTGCCAGCAGTTTGGGCCAGAACAATGAGCAGTTCTTC. Its protein product is CASSLGQNNEQFF.

This sequence joins TRBV9 and TRBJ2-3; 9 bases align to TRBD1. CDR1 is SGDLS and CDR2 is YYNGEE in the germline V gene. The CDR3 totals 14 residues. Trimming cost V 3 bases and J 7 bases; bases outside gene matches: 6. The CDR3 here is CASSAGQGDYTQYF. The CDR3 DNA sequence: TGTGCCAGCAGCGCGGGACAGGGAGACTATACGCAGTATTTT.

The chain recombines TRBV3-1 (or the pseudogene TRBV3-2) with TRBJ1-3, with D hard to call. V lost 5 bases and J 0 bases, leaving 8 bases between the germline ends. The germline CDR1 and CDR2 sequences are LGHDT and YNNKEL (reference sequence). This CDR3 spans 14 amino acids. The DNA of the CDR3 is TGTGCCAGCAGCGTCCGCGGCTCTGGAAACACCATATATTTT. Amino acid sequence: CASSVRGSGNTIYF.

This clone is a singleton in its sample. This rearrangement joins TRBV14 to TRBJ1-6; D perhaps matches TRBD1 (6 bases). The CDR3 covers 16 residues. Germline loops: CDR1 SGHDN, CDR2 FVKESK. The V gene lost 2 bases and the J gene lost 7 bases, with 15 bases spanning the gap. In nucleotides, the CDR3 is TGTGCCAGCAGCCAAATCAGTGGGGGCCGGAATTCACCCCTCCACTTT. Amino acid sequence: CASSQISGGRNSPLHF. Supplemented by reference TRBV14 and TRBJ1-6, the full variable domain reads EAGVTQFPSHSVIEKGQTVTLRCDPISGHDNLYWYRRVMGKEIKFLLHFVKESKQDESGMPNNRFLAERTGGTYSTLKVQPAELEDSGVYFCASSQISGGRNSPLHFGNGTRLTVT.

The rearrangement uses TRBV2 and TRBJ2-1, with 9 nucleotides matching TRBD2. In germline, CDR1 is SNHLY, CDR2 FYNNEI. With V trimmed by 5 bases and J by 4 bases, 6 bases remained unmatched. The CDR3 totals 15 residues. Here the CDR3 DNA reads TGTGCCAGCAGTATTAGCGGGGGACTATACAATGAGCAGTTCTTC. Translation gives CASSISGGLYNEQFF.

In this sample, this clone turned up a few times. Other DNA sequences in this sample translate to the same CDR3. The genes are TRBV4-3 and TRBJ1-2; 7 bases agree with TRBD1. The V and J ends lost 2 bases and 4 bases, in that order; junction bases with no gene match: 7. The CDR3 has 15 amino acids. In germline, CDR1 is LGHNA, CDR2 YSLEER. CDR3 residues: CASSQSQGVGYGYTF. CDR3 bases: TGCGCCAGCAGCCAAAGCCAGGGGGTGGGCTATGGCTACACCTTC.

The chain employs TRBV4-3 and TRBJ1-3, with TRBD1 matching 8 bases. The CDR3 totals 15 residues. V lost 1 base to trimming and J lost 8 bases; unmatched junction nucleotides: 7. Germline CDR1 reads LGHNA; CDR2 reads YSLEER. The CDR3 nucleotides are TGCGCCAGCAGCCAAGGGTCAGGGGGCTCGGACACCATATATTTT. Translated, it gives CASSQGSGGSDTIYF.

In DNA form, the CDR3 reads TGTGCCAGCAGCTTTCCGCCCCCAGGGGGGAACACTGAAGCTTTCTTT. Translation: CASSFPPPGGNTEAFF. The rearrangement uses TRBV9 and TRBJ1-1, with 7 bases fitting TRBD1. CDR3 length: 16 residues. In germline, CDR1 is SGDLS, CDR2 YYNGEE. V shed 4 bases, J shed 1 base, and the junction held 10 bases outside the gene matches.

The chain is built from TRBV19 and TRBJ1-6; TRBD1 is a possible D gene (6 bases). The V and J ends lost 6 bases and 7 bases respectively, with 16 bases between them. The CDR3 length is 15 residues. Germline CDR1 and CDR2: LNHDA and SQIVND (reference sequence). The CDR3 loop reads CASRDRDTINSPLHF. The CDR3 DNA sequence: TGTGCCAGTAGAGATCGGGACACGATCAATTCACCCCTCCACTTT.

This clone was recorded only once. The V and J genes are TRBV27 and TRBJ2-5, with 10 bases fitting TRBD1. This CDR3 is built from 14 residues. V shed 4 bases, J shed 1 base, and the junction held 0 bases outside the gene matches. Germline V gene data show CDR1 as MNHEY and CDR2 as SMNVEV (reference sequence). CDR3 DNA: TGTGCCAGCAGTTGGACAGGGGGCCAAGAGACCCAGTACTTC. Its protein is CASSWTGGQETQYF.

The chain joins TRBV5-4 to TRBJ2-2, with D possibly TRBD1 on 6 matching bases. V was shortened by 0 bases and J by 1 base, with 10 bases between the two germline ends. Looked up from germline, CDR1 is SGHNT and CDR2 is YYREEE (reference sequence). The CDR3 contains 16 residues. CDR3 protein: CASSLDPGQNTGELFF. The CDR3 DNA is TGTGCCAGCAGCTTGGATCCGGGACAGAACACCGGGGAGCTGTTTTTT.

This chain connects TRBV2 to TRBJ2-4; the match to TRBD1 covers 7 bases. This CDR3 is built from 14 residues. Germline V gene lookup returns CDR1 SNHLY and CDR2 FYNNEI. The J segment lost 6 bases and the V segment lost 7 bases, leaving 9 bases of the junction unmatched. The CDR3 DNA sequence: TGTGCCAGCAAACCTGGGACAGCCGGAAACATTCAGTACTTC. It yields the protein CASKPGTAGNIQYF.

The genes are TRBV3-1 (or the pseudogene TRBV3-2) and TRBJ2-2; the match to TRBD1 covers 12 bases. The length of the CDR3 is 16 residues. Germline CDR1 reads LGHDT; CDR2 reads YNNKEL (reference sequence). V was pared by 3 bases and J by 7 bases, with 6 bases of the junction left unmatched. The CDR3 reads CASSQRGTGGIGELFF. The CDR3 DNA sequence: TGTGCCAGCAGCCAGCGAGGGACAGGGGGCATCGGGGAGCTGTTTTTT.

The rearrangement links TRBV29-1 to TRBJ2-1, with TRBD1 as a possible D gene (6 bases). V was cut by 5 bases and J by 4 bases, with 12 bases left in between. CDR1 is SQVTM and CDR2 is ANQGSEA in the germline V gene. The CDR3 length is 13 residues. CDR3 amino acids: CSVRTAVYNEQFF. CDR3 DNA: TGCAGCGTTAGGACAGCAGTTTACAATGAGCAGTTCTTC.

The chain uses TRBV29-1 and TRBJ2-5; the match to TRBD2 covers 13 bases. CDR1 and CDR2 (germline): SQVTM, ANQGSEA. The length of the CDR3 is 16 residues. Trimming at V came to 7 bases and at J to 4 bases, leaving 12 bases not matched to a gene. The CDR3, as DNA: TGCAGCGGCGGACTAGCGGGGGATGTGAGTGGAGAGACCCAGTACTTC. Encoded protein: CSGGLAGDVSGETQYF.

This chain connects TRBV18 to TRBJ1-1; unclear D gene. Germline CDR1 is KGHSH and CDR2 is LQKENI. Between the trimmed V and J ends, which lost 5 bases and 6 bases, there was a span of 13 bases. The CDR3 sequence is 13 residues long. The CDR3 sequence: CASSKTQYAEAFF. Here the CDR3 DNA reads TGTGCCAGCTCAAAGACACAATACGCTGAAGCTTTCTTT.

This chain links TRBV3-1 (or the pseudogene TRBV3-2) with TRBJ1-1, with 8 bases matching TRBD1. The CDR3 is made up of 13 amino acids. V was clipped by 7 bases and J by 2 bases; unmatched bases: 3. In germline, CDR1 is LGHDT, CDR2 YNNKEL (reference sequence). CDR3 region: CASIQGANTEAFF. CDR3 DNA: TGTGCCAGCATCCAGGGGGCTAACACTGAAGCTTTCTTT.

The rearrangement joins TRBV3-1 (or the pseudogene TRBV3-2) to TRBJ2-1, with D uncertain. V gave up 1 base and J gave up 4 bases, with 11 bases separating them. This CDR3 is built from 15 residues. Germline values: CDR1 LGHDT, CDR2 YNNKEL (reference sequence). CDR3 sequence reads: CASSQAETQYNEQFF. The CDR3 region has the DNA TGTGCCAGCAGCCAAGCCGAAACACAATACAATGAGCAGTTCTTC.

The chain couples TRBV7-9 to TRBJ1-2; D remains ambiguous. This CDR3 contains 12 residues. The germline CDR1 and CDR2 sequences are SEHNR and FQNEAQ (reference sequence). The germline V and J ends were trimmed by 3 bases and 8 bases, with 10 bases remaining between them. CDR3 residues: CASSFEGSGYTF. The CDR3 DNA is TGTGCCAGCAGCTTTGAAGGGAGCGGCTACACCTTC.

The gene calls are TRBV4-1 and TRBJ1-5, with a tentative D call TRBD1 (5 bases). CDR1 and CDR2 (germline): MGHRA, YSYEKL. CDR3 length: 14 amino acids. Between the trimmed V and J ends, which lost 0 bases and 3 bases, there was a span of 6 bases. CDR3 protein: CASSQDRVNQPQHF. In DNA form, the CDR3 reads TGCGCCAGCAGCCAAGACAGGGTCAATCAGCCCCAGCATTTT.